This TCR beta chain was sequenced for a study of shared clonotypes between healthy human individuals. The CDR3 runs 13 residues. Germline lookup yields CDR1 MNHNS and CDR2 SASEGT. V lost 6 bases and J 1 base, leaving 9 bases between the germline ends. Samples left unsorted employed some 95 million PBMCs for genomic DNA. This clone was observed many times. Its antigen is still unknown. Findings and limits, study-wide: In having few donors, the study represented limited genetic and exposure-history diversity.

Around 31,000 T cell genomes, or around 300 ng DNA, went into unsorted PBMC replicate PCRs. Ten immunoSEQ deep assay plates were used to sequence unsorted PBMC DNA. Only in-frame clones appear in the TCRdb table, and some are missing; sequencing was by immunoSEQ multiplex PCR. The data contain roughly 450,000 clones, approximately 79% of them seen just once; the ten biggest clones take up approximately 12%. Sequences were obtained from PBMCs. The chain is built from TRBV6-1 and TRBJ1-1, with D unresolved. The TCR comes from a woman between 40 and 55 years old in good health. Some clones in this sample may be carry-over from other donors' samples. The CDR3 loop reads CASSQTANTEAFF. The CDR3, as DNA: TGTGCCAGCAGCCAGACGGCGAACACTGAAGCTTTCTTT.